This TCR beta chain was recovered during a study of CD8+ T cells in alopecia areata (dated by TCRdb to the late 2010s). For the study in its entirety: Skin from C3H/HeJ donors with spontaneous alopecia (roughly 6-12 months old) was grafted onto female C3H/HeJ recipients that were about 6-10 weeks old. In both human patients and the C3H/HeJ mouse model, the study applied high-throughput TCRbeta sequencing to look at T cell clonal expansion in alopecia areata. Clonality in the scalp was compared among normal scalp (n=4), patchy alopecia areata scalp (n=8), and alopecia totalis/universalis scalp (n=8). RNA was extracted with the PAXgene miRNA kit for fixed scalp, the miRNeasy kit for PBMCs, and the RNeasy kit for mouse skin. Scalp tissue and sorted CD4+ and CD8+ peripheral blood T cells from patchy and totalis/universalis alopecia areata patients and from healthy controls were covered by human TCRbeta sequencing. Amplification of TCRbeta CDR3 regions was done by immunoSEQ multiplex PCR using 35 Vbeta forward primers and 13 Jbeta reverse primers. Paper-wide results and their limitations: Compared with mice, TCR sequences shared between patients were less clear, possibly partly because of HLA diversity across the patient population. Compared with normal scalp, lesional scalp had higher clonality and more expanded CD8+ clones, particularly in alopecia totalis/universalis, a pattern that suggests antigenic drive. Scalp TCR repertoire analysis is complicated because resident alphabeta T cells in normal human skin are also sequenced, whereas mouse skin is dominated by gammadelta T cells.

This clone was seen many times. The antigen it recognizes is unknown. The species here is mouse, which means the gene names and germline sequences are mouse ones. From the germline J gene comes the end of the CDR3, since the read stops 4 residues before it. Cells from mouse cutaneous lymph nodes were pooled, stained for CD4, CD8alpha, NKG2D, NKG2ACE and other markers, and then sorted on a BD Influx. Clipping removes 0 bases from V and 3 bases from J, with 0 as the unmatched junction base count. CDR3 length: 14 amino acids, cysteine to phenylalanine. Only the CDR3 bases that were read are kept: 30 of them, in frame from base 1. CDR1 LGHNA and CDR2 YNLKQL are derived from the germline V gene (reference sequence). Libraries were prepared through the immunoSEQ multiplex PCR assay. RNA was extracted from all samples and reverse transcribed into cDNA as template for TCR sequencing. First-strand cDNA was synthesized with SuperScript III using a 2:1 mix of oligo-dT and random hexamers. A synthetic immune receptor repertoire was used to assess amplification bias, and residual bias was removed computationally. Libraries were sequenced on Illumina HiSeq with 60 bp reads covering the CDR3, read from J toward V. On the authors' methods: After raw reads were preprocessed to remove errors, the CDR3 was defined following IMGT conventions as running from the conserved cysteine to phenylalanine. Clonality was computed as 1 minus the Shannon entropy, with the entropy normalized by log2 of the number of productive unique TCRs. Scalp TCRbeta sequences were cross-referenced with sorted blood CD4 and CD8 repertoires so that the CD4 or CD8 identity of scalp clones could be inferred. The immuneACCESS repertoire file appears here via TCRdb, limited to in-frame rearrangements. These files lack a portion of the clones; in checked studies, under half of the deficit traces to unresolved V genes, and the cause of the others is not known. Clone size and the V and J calls come from that table; the DNA yielded D and trimming. This sample has around 9,600 clones in the table, none counted a single time. The ten largest clones capture over 15% of the sample.

The receptor chain draws on TRBV5 and TRBJ2-5, with 7 middle bases fitting TRBD1. Input material: CD8+ T cells sorted from a lymph node. This sequence originates from a C3H/HeJ mouse with alopecia areata. This mouse strain bears the MHC haplotype H2-k. CDR3 protein: CASSQDRGQDTQYF. The CDR3 DNA, read in part, is TGTGCCAGCAGCCAAGACAGGGGGCAAGAC.